What follows describes a single T cell receptor beta chain. This record belongs to a study of blood T cell repertoires in COVID-19. The wider study: COVID-19 samples collected from the United States, Italy and Spain covered acute and convalescent phases. PBMCs, B-cell-depleted T cells, or T cells provided the cDNA or gDNA that made up the material.

In the original processing: Amplification from reference gene primers served as the basis for estimated nucleated cell counts. Method: immunoSEQ multiplex PCR; TCRdb's copy keeps in-frame clones and lacks some. For V, J and clone size, that table is used; D and trimming come from the DNA. The table has 250,000 to 300,000 clones, about 91% seen once; the top ten hold around 12%. This CDR3 comprises 15 residues. Germline trimming cut 1 base from V and 6 bases from J; bases unmatched to any gene: 8. In germline, CDR1 is LGHDT, CDR2 YNNKEL (reference sequence). This TCR derives from an older woman with acute or convalescent COVID-19. The sequenced sample was peripheral blood. The V call is TRBV3-1 (or the pseudogene TRBV3-2), the J call TRBJ2-7, with TRBD2 matching over 8 bases. The DNA of the CDR3 is TGTGCCAGCAGCCAAGTCCCGGGGGGGCCAGTCGAGCAGTACTTC. Translation gives CASSQVPGGPVEQYF.